These 25 T cell receptor beta chains came from one sample sequenced in a study of shared clonotypes between healthy human individuals. Generated by immunoSEQ multiplex PCR, the TCRdb table keeps only in-frame clones and is missing some. Among about 360,000 clones listed, less than 75% were seen once. The sample was memory CD4+ T cells sorted from blood. Described subset: CD45RA-negative fraction. Receptor source: a man aged 30-40 years in good health.

This clone was seen a few times. The V gene is TRBV18, the J gene TRBJ1-5, with 7 bases fitting TRBD1. The trim removed 1 base at V and 6 bases at J, leaving 6 bases unmatched. Looked up from germline, CDR1 is KGHSH and CDR2 is LQKENI. This CDR3 has 15 amino acids. The DNA for the CDR3 is TGTGCCAGCTCACCACAGGCAGGGGGAAGTCAGCCCCAGCATTTT. Its protein product is CASSPQAGGSQPQHF.

The V call is TRBV28, the J call TRBJ1-2, with 8 nucleotides matching TRBD1. CDR1 MDHEN and CDR2 SYDVKM come from the germline V gene. The J segment lost 3 bases and the V segment lost 4 bases, leaving 4 bases of the junction unmatched. The CDR3 has 14 residues. Here the CDR3 DNA reads TGTGCCAGCAGTTCCCAGGGGGCGGACTATGGCTACACCTTC. This sequence encodes CASSSQGADYGYTF.

There are a few counts of this clone. This chain links TRBV19 with TRBJ1-5; no definite D call. The germline gives CDR1 LNHDA, CDR2 SQIVND (reference sequence). This CDR3 is 11 amino acids long. V was shortened by 5 bases and J by 6 bases, with 5 bases between the two germline ends. CDR3 loop: CASSSGQPQHF. The DNA of the CDR3 is TGTGCCAGTAGTTCAGGTCAGCCCCAGCATTTT. Full variable domain (remainder filled in from reference TRBV19 and TRBJ1-5): DGGITQSPKYLFRKEGQNVTLSCEQNLNHDAMYWYRQDPGQGLRLIYYSQIVNDFQKGDIAEGYSVSREKKESFPLTVTSAQKNPTAFYLCASSSGQPQHFGDGTRLSIL.

The J gene is TRBJ2-1, the V gene TRBV9; TRBD2 agrees at 7 bases. Germline trimming cut 4 bases from V and 0 bases from J; bases unmatched to any gene: 10. CDR1 is SGDLS and CDR2 is YYNGEE in the germline V gene. The CDR3 is made up of 17 amino acids. CDR3 sequence: CASSPRLAGDSYNEQFF. CDR3 nucleotides: TGTGCCAGCAGCCCCCGACTAGCTGGGGACTCCTACAATGAGCAGTTCTTC.

This clone is a singleton in its sample. The CDR3 is CASSFGPDNEQFF. CDR3 in DNA: TGTGCCAGCAGCTTCGGGCCAGACAATGAGCAGTTCTTC. This chain links TRBV7-2 with TRBJ2-1; D is unresolved. Germline CDR1 and CDR2: SGHTA and FQGNSA. CDR3 length equals 13 residues. Trimming cost V 3 bases and J 5 bases, with 8 bases left between them.

The chain has TRBV5-5 and TRBJ2-2; no reliable D call. The V end lost 0 bases, the J end lost 2 bases, and 8 bases lay between the germline ends. This CDR3 region has 15 residues. CDR1 is SGHKS, CDR2 YYEKEE, per germline (reference sequence). The chain's CDR3 is CASSLGAYNTGELFF. CDR3 in DNA: TGTGCCAGCAGCTTGGGAGCGTACAACACCGGGGAGCTGTTTTTT.

The V gene is TRBV11-2, the J gene TRBJ2-3; 11 nucleotides agree with TRBD2. The J segment lost 2 bases and the V segment lost 8 bases, leaving 9 bases of the junction unmatched. This CDR3 contains 16 residues. Germline V lookup: CDR1 SGHAT, CDR2 FQNNGV. The CDR3, as DNA: TGTGCCAGCTACGGCCTTAGCGGGAGGGTCACAGATACGCAGTATTTT. As protein: CASYGLSGRVTDTQYF.

The chain couples TRBV9 to TRBJ2-7; D unresolved. The CDR3 is 14 residues long. CDR1 SGDLS and CDR2 YYNGEE come from the germline V gene. The ends were cut back, 3 bases at V and 6 bases at J, with 16 bases in the middle. CDR3: CASSAHPASSEQYF. In DNA, the CDR3 is TGTGCCAGCAGCGCCCATCCAGCGAGTAGCGAGCAGTACTTC.

The chain combines TRBV28 with TRBJ2-7; unclear D gene. Germline values: CDR1 MDHEN, CDR2 SYDVKM. The CDR3 runs 13 residues. Trimming removed 5 bases at V and 4 bases at J, with 12 bases between. CDR3 sequence reads: CASSVGRIYEQYF. The CDR3 DNA reads TGTGCCAGCAGTGTCGGACGGATTTACGAGCAGTACTTC.

This clone was found a few times. The rearrangement links TRBV4-3 to TRBJ2-5, with unresolved D. The germline gives CDR1 LGHNA, CDR2 YSLEER. CDR3 length: 14 residues. Trimming took 2 bases from V and 5 from J, leaving 12 bases between them. Here the CDR3 DNA reads TGCGCCAGCAGCCAAACCTCGAGTGGTGAGACCCAGTACTTC. Translating gives CASSQTSSGETQYF.

The chain combines TRBV5-1 with TRBJ2-1; 7 bases align to TRBD2. V lost 0 bases and J lost 1; bases outside the gene matches: 7. CDR3 length equals 17 residues. The germline CDR1 and CDR2 sequences are SGHRS and YFSETQ. This chain's CDR3 is CASSLGRASGSYNEQFF. As DNA, the CDR3 is TGCGCCAGCAGCTTGGGCAGGGCTAGCGGATCCTACAATGAGCAGTTCTTC.

Points on this clone: The final CDR3 position lacks the conserved phenylalanine or tryptophan, pointing to a likely read error. The DNA is left out, because the CDR3 cannot be placed on it with certainty; the CDR3 is given as TCRdb lists it. V and J are TRBV7-2 and TRBJ2-7; the tabulated D call, TRBD2, remains unverified against the DNA. The germline V gene encodes CDR1 SGHTA and CDR2 FQGNSA. The CDR3 is 12 amino acids long, termini counted. CDR3 loop: CASSFSGVEWSL.

V usage is TRBV5-6 and J usage is TRBJ2-1; 7 bases line up with TRBD1. CDR3 length equals 18 residues. The trim removed 4 bases at V and 5 bases at J, leaving 18 bases unmatched. The germline gives CDR1 SGHDT, CDR2 YYEEEE. CDR3 region: CASSPWWLTGTVNNEQFF. The CDR3 bases are TGTGCCAGCAGCCCCTGGTGGCTGACCGGGACAGTCAACAATGAGCAGTTCTTC.

This clone was detected a few times. The rearrangement links TRBV5-6 to TRBJ2-7; 9 nucleotides agree with TRBD1. Germline CDR1 SGHDT, CDR2 YYEEEE. Losses at the gene ends were 0 bases for V and 2 bases for J; bases not matched to a gene: 3. This CDR3 region has 15 residues. The chain's CDR3 is CASSLVQGAPYEQYF. CDR3 in DNA: TGTGCCAGCAGCTTGGTACAGGGGGCCCCCTACGAGCAGTACTTC. Supplemented by reference TRBV5-6 and TRBJ2-7, the full variable domain reads DAGVTQSPTHLIKTRGQQVTLRCSPKSGHDTVSWYQQALGQGPQFIFQYYEEEERQRGNFPDRFSGHQFPNYSSELNVNALLLGDSALYLCASSLVQGAPYEQYFGPGTRLTVT.

J is TRBJ1-4 and V is TRBV15; D is ambiguous. Germline-derived CDR1 and CDR2 are LNHNV and YYDKDF (reference sequence). Trimming removed 1 base from V and 4 bases from J, with 7 bases in between. This CDR3 is built from 14 residues. The DNA of the CDR3 is TGTGCCACCAGCAGAGTCATGGGTAATGAAAAACTGTTTTTT. Translating gives CATSRVMGNEKLFF.

The count of this clone is one. This sequence joins TRBV5-8 and TRBJ2-2; 7 bases fit TRBD1. Trimming took 2 bases from V and 4 from J; bases not matched to a gene: 2. CDR1 SGHTS and CDR2 YDEGEE come from the germline V gene. This CDR3 is built from 14 residues. The CDR3 loop reads CASSLGTVTGELFF. In DNA form, the CDR3 reads TGTGCCAGCAGCTTAGGGACAGTCACCGGGGAGCTGTTTTTT.

The rearrangement joins TRBV29-1 to TRBJ2-7, with 10 bases matching TRBD2. This CDR3 has 12 amino acids. CDR1 is SQVTM, CDR2 ANQGSEA, per germline. After removal of 7 bases from V and 3 bases from J, the junction contained 3 bases not matched to a gene. In DNA form, the CDR3 reads TGCAGCGCGCGACTAGCGGGCTACGAGCAGTACTTC. Its protein product is CSARLAGYEQYF.

The rearrangement uses TRBV5-1 and TRBJ2-1, with D perhaps TRBD2 (6 bases). Trimming cost V 4 bases and J 4 bases, with 15 bases left between them. The CDR3 loop spans 15 amino acids. Looked up from germline, CDR1 is SGHRS and CDR2 is YFSETQ. The DNA for the CDR3 is TGCGCCAGCAGCACATTCTCTAGCGAGTACAATGAGCAGTTCTTC. It codes for CASSTFSSEYNEQFF.

V and J are TRBV10-3 and TRBJ2-2, with 8 nucleotides matching TRBD2. Looked up from germline, CDR1 is ENHRY and CDR2 is SYGVKD. The CDR3 runs to 17 residues. V gave up 3 bases and J gave up 1 base; unmatched junction bases: 7. DNA for the CDR3: TGTGCCATCAGTGACCCCAGTGCGGGAGGGAACACCGGGGAGCTGTTTTTT. Its protein product is CAISDPSAGGNTGELFF.

The genes are TRBV7-8 and TRBJ1-3; maybe TRBD1 (5 bases). CDR1 SGHVS and CDR2 FQNEAQ come from the germline V gene. The ends were cut back, 1 base at V and 4 bases at J, with 11 bases in the middle. The CDR3 is 15 amino acids. The CDR3 coding sequence is TGTGCCAGCAGCTTAGAGGGGACGGGGGGAAACACCATATATTTT. This encodes CASSLEGTGGNTIYF.

This chain connects TRBV9 to TRBJ2-7; D possibly corresponds to TRBD1 (5 bases). The CDR3 runs 15 residues. The germline gives CDR1 SGDLS, CDR2 YYNGEE. Between the trimmed V and J ends, which lost 0 bases and 2 bases, there was a span of 12 bases. CDR3 loop: CASSVGVGVAYEQYF. The CDR3 DNA is TGTGCCAGCAGCGTAGGTGTAGGGGTAGCCTACGAGCAGTACTTC.

The genes are TRBV6-1 and TRBJ2-2; possible D gene TRBD1, 6 bases. The CDR3 is 15 residues long. V was pared by 7 bases and J by 4 bases, with 16 bases between. Germline V CDR1 and CDR2: MNHNS, SASEGT. CDR3 in DNA: TGTGCCAGCATCCCCCAGGGGCTGATCACCGGGGAGCTGTTTTTT. Encoded protein: CASIPQGLITGELFF.

In its sample, this clone was seen many times. The J gene is TRBJ2-2, the V gene TRBV6-1; 10 bases align to TRBD2. The germline CDR1 and CDR2 sequences are MNHNS and SASEGT. The CDR3 runs to 17 residues. The V segment lost 4 bases and the J segment 3 bases; nucleotides outside the gene matches: 8. In nucleotides, the CDR3 is TGTGCCAGCAGTGGACCAGCGGGAGGGCGGGACACCGGGGAGCTGTTTTTT. Its translation: CASSGPAGGRDTGELFF.

This clone was recorded once. This sequence joins TRBV6-1 and TRBJ2-7; D uncertain. This CDR3 spans 12 amino acids. Germline V gene lookup returns CDR1 MNHNS and CDR2 SASEGT. Between the trimmed V and J ends, which lost 8 bases and 1 base, there was a span of 9 bases. CDR3 DNA: TGTGCCAGCTCCCTTCAGTCCTACGAGCAGTACTTC. Translation: CASSLQSYEQYF.

This clone was found a few times. The CDR3 DNA follows: TGTGCCAGCAGCTCCGGGGGGGGCTGGGACACTGAAGCTTTCTTT. Encoded protein: CASSSGGGWDTEAFF. The J gene is TRBJ1-1, the V gene TRBV6-6; a possible D gene is TRBD1 (6 bases). Germline CDR1 MNHNY, CDR2 SVGAGI (reference sequence). The CDR3 length is 15 residues. Trimming stripped 6 bases from V and 3 bases from J, with 17 bases between.